The sequence of this T cell receptor beta chain was determined in a study of regulatory T cells in long-lasting Graves disease. Study context: Graves' patients with a new diagnosis had received antithyroid drugs under 3 months. Regarding the study as a whole: Among persistent patients, a larger number of public clonotypes were shared (approximately 2,900) than among newly diagnosed patients (around 980).

This clonotype was seen ten or more times. Its target is unknown. Construction of TCR beta libraries relied on iRepertoire HTBI primers and on Arm-PCR targeting CDR3 regions. TCRdb re-derived calls from the multiplex PCR reads in MiXCR, one entry per CDR3 protein. This repertoire shows a few hundred thousand distinct CDR3 sequences, around 16% found once; its top ten account for around 21%. Time point meaning: newly diagnosed GD, antithyroid drugs for less than 3 months. Researchers made the TCR library from RNA that was extracted from PBMCs. Graves' disease diagnosis followed American Thyroid Association guidelines. This CDR3 has 15 residues. With 7 bases clipped from V and 2 bases from J, the junction kept 6 bases outside the gene matches. Germline V CDR1 and CDR2: SEHNR, FQNEAQ (reference sequence).

J is TRBJ2-5 and V is TRBV7-9; 11 bases are a match to TRBD2. The clonotype comes from a female donor with Graves disease. Sequenced material: peripheral blood mononuclear cells (PBMCs), taken at new diagnosis, from a patient treated with antithyroid drugs. The CDR3 region has the DNA TGTGCCAGCACCGCTCTAGCGGGAGGTCAAGAGACCCAGTACTTC. Protein product: CASTALAGGQETQYF.